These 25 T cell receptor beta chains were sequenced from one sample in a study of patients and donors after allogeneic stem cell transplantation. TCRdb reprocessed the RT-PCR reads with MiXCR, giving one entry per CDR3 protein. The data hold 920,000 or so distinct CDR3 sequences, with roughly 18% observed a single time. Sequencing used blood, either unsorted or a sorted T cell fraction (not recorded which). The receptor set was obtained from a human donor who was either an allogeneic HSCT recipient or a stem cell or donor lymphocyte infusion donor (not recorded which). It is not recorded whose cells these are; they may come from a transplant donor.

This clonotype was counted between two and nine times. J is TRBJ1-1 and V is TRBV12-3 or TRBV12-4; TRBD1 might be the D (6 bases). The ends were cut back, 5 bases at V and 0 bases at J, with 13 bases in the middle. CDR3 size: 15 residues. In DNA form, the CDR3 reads TGTGCCAGCAGTGAGGACAGTTTCATGAACACTGAAGCTTTCTTT. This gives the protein CASSEDSFMNTEAFF.

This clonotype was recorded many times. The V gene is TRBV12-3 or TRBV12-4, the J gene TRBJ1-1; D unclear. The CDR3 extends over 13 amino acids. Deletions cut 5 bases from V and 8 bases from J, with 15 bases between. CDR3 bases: TGTGCCAGCAGTAAGTCGGAACACCCCGAAGCTTTCTTT. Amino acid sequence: CASSKSEHPEAFF.

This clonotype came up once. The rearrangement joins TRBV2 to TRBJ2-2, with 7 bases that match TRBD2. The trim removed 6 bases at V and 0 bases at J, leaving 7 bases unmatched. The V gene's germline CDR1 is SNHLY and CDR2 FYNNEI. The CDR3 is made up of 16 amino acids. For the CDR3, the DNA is TGTGCCAGCAGCAACCAGGGACTAACGAACACCGGGGAGCTGTTTTTT. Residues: CASSNQGLTNTGELFF.

CDR3 sequence (DNA): TGTGCCAGCAGCGAAAGTATAGTCTACGAGCAGTACTTC. Amino acid sequence: CASSESIVYEQYF. The chain couples TRBV7-9 to TRBJ2-7; D gene unclear. The V gene's germline CDR1 is SEHNR and CDR2 FQNEAQ (reference sequence). V was clipped by 5 bases and J by 3 bases, with 11 bases between them. The CDR3 contains 13 residues.

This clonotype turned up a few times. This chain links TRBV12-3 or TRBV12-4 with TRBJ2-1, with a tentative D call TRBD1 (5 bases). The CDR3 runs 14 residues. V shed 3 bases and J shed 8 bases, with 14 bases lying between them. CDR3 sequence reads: CASSFGQGRHEQFF. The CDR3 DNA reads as TGTGCCAGCAGTTTCGGGCAGGGTCGTCATGAGCAGTTCTTC.

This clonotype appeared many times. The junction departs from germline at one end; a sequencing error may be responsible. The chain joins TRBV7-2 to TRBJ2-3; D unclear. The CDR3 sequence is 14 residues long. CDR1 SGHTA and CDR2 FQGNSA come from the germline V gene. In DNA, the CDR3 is TGTGCCAGCAGTTTAGTAGCTAGCACAGATACGCAGTATTTT. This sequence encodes CASSLVASTDTQYF.

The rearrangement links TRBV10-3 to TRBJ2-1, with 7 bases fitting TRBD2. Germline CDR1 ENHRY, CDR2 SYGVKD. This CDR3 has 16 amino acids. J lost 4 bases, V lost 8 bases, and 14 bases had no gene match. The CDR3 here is CAIQKTVLADYNEQFF. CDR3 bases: TGTGCCATCCAGAAAACGGTTCTAGCGGATTACAATGAGCAGTTCTTC.

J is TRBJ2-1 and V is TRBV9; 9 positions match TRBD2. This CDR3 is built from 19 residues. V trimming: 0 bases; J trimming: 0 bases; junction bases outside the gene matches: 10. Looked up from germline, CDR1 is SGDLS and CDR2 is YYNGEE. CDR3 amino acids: CASSVGLAGRFSSYNEQFF. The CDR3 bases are TGTGCCAGCAGCGTAGGTCTAGCGGGGCGGTTTAGCTCCTACAATGAGCAGTTCTTC. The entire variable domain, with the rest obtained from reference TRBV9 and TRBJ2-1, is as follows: DSGVTQTPKHLITATGQRVTLRCSPRSGDLSVYWYQQSLDQGLQFLIQYYNGEERAKGNILERFSAQQFPDLHSELNLSSLELGDSALYFCASSVGLAGRFSSYNEQFFGPGTRLTVL.

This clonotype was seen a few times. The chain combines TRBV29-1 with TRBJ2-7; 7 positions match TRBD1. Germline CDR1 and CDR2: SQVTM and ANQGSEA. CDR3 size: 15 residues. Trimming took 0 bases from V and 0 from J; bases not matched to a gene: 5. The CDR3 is CSVEDPYRGSYEQYF. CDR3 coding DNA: TGCAGCGTTGAAGACCCATACAGGGGCTCCTACGAGCAGTACTTC.

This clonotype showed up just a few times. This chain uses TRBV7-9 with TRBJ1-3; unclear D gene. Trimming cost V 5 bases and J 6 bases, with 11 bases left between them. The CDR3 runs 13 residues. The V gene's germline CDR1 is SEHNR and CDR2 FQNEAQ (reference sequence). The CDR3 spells CASSPKEKNTIYF. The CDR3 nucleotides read TGTGCCAGCAGCCCAAAAGAAAAAAACACCATATATTTT.

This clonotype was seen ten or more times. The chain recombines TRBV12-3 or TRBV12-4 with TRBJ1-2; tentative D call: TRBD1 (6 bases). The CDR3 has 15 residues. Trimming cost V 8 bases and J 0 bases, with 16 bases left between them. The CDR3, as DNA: TGTGCCAGCTCTTGGGAGGGGGGATCTAACTATGGCTACACCTTC. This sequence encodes CASSWEGGSNYGYTF.

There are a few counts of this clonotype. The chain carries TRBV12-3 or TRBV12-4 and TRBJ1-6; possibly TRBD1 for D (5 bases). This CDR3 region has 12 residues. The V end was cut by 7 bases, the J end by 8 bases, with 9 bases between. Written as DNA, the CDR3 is TGTGCCAGCAAGGCCAGGGATTCACCCCTCCACTTT. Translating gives CASKARDSPLHF.

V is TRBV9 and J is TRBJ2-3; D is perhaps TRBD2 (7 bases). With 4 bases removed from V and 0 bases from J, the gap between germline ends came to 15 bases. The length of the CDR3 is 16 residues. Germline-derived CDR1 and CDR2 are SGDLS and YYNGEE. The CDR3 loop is CASSPSGGSSTDTQYF. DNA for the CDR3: TGTGCCAGCAGCCCGTCGGGGGGCTCTAGCACAGATACGCAGTATTTT.

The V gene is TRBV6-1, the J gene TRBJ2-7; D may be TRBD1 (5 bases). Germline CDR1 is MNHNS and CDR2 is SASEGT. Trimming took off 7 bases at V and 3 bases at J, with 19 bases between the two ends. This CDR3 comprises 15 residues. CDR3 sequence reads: CASTRGYGDNYEQYF. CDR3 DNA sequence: TGTGCCAGCACAAGGGGTTATGGGGATAACTACGAGCAGTACTTC.

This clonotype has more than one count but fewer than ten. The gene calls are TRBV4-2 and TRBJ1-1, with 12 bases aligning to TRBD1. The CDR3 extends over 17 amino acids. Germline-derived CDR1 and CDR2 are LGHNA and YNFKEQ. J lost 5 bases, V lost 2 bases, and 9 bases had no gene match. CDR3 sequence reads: CASSQRGDRGPGTEAFF. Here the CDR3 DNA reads TGTGCCAGCAGCCAAAGGGGGGACAGGGGGCCTGGTACTGAAGCTTTCTTT.

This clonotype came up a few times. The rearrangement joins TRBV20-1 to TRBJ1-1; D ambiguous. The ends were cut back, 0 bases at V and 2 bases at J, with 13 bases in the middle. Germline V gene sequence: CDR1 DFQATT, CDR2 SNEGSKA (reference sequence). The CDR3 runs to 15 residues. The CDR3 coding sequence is TGCAGTGCTAGAGATCGGTGGGGAAAAAACACTGAAGCTTTCTTT. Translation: CSARDRWGKNTEAFF.

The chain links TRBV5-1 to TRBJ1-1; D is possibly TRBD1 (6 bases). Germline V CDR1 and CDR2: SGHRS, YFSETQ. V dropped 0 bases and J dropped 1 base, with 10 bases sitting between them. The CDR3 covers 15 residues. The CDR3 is CASSLAIQGNTEAFF. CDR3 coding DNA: TGCGCCAGCAGCTTGGCCATACAGGGGAACACTGAAGCTTTCTTT.

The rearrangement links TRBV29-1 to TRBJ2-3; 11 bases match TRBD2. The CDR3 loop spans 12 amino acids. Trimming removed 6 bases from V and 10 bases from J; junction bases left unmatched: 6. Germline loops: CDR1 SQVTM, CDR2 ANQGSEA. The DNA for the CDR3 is TGCAGCGTGGCCGGGACTAGCGGCGCGCAGTATTTT. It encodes CSVAGTSGAQYF.

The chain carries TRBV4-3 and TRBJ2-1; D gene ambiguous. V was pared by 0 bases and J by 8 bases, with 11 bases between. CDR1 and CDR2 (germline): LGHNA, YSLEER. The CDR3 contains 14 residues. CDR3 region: CASSQERKYDEQFF. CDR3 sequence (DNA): TGCGCCAGCAGCCAAGAAAGGAAATACGATGAGCAGTTCTTC.

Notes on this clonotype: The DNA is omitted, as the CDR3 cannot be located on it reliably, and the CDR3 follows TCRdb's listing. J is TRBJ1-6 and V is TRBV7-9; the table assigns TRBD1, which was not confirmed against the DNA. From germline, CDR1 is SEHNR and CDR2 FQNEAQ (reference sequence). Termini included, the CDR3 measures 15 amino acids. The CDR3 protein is CASSLVGQGNSPLRF.

The chain's CDR3 is CSVVVAGNTGELFF. CDR3 DNA: TGCAGCGTTGTAGTAGCGGGAAACACCGGGGAGCTGTTTTTT. J is TRBJ2-2 and V is TRBV29-1; 8 bases align to TRBD2. The V and J ends lost 4 bases and 2 bases, in that order; junction bases with no gene match: 3. The CDR3 loop spans 14 amino acids. Looked up from germline, CDR1 is SQVTM and CDR2 is ANQGSEA.

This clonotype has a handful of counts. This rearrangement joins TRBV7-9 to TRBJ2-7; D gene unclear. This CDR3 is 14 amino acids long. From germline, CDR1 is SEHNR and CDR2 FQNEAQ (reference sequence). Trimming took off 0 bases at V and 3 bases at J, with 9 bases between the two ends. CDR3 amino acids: CASSLAGRNYEQYF. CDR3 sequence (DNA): TGTGCCAGCAGCTTAGCAGGCCGGAACTACGAGCAGTACTTC. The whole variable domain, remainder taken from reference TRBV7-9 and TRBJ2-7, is DTGVSQNPRHKITKRGQNVTFRCDPISEHNRLYWYRQTLGQGPEFLTYFQNEAQLEKSRLLSDRFSAERPKGSFSTLEIQRTEQGDSAMYLCASSLAGRNYEQYFGPGTRLTVT.

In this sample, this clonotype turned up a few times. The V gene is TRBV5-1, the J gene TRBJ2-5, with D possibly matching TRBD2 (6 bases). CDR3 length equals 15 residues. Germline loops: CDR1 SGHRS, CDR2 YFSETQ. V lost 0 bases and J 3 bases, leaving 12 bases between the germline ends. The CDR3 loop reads CASSLEAGTKETQYF. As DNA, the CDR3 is TGCGCCAGCAGCTTGGAAGCGGGCACCAAAGAGACCCAGTACTTC.

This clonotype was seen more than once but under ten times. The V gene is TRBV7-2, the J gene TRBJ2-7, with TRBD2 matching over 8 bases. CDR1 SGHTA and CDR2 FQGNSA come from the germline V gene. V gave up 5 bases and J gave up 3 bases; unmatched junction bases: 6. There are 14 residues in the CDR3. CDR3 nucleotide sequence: TGTGCCAGCAGCCCCAGCGGGGGCTACTACGAGCAGTACTTC. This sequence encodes CASSPSGGYYEQYF.

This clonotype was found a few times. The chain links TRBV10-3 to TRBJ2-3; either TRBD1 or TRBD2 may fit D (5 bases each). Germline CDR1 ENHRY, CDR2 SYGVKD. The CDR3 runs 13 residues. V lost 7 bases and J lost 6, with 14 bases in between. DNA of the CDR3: TGTGCCATCATGCTTCCGAGGGGTGATACGCAGTATTTT. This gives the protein CAIMLPRGDTQYF.